These T cell receptor beta chains were read from a single sample in a study of blood T cell repertoires in COVID-19. Method: immunoSEQ multiplex PCR; TCRdb's copy keeps in-frame clones and lacks some. The sample gives over 150,000 clones, about 83% of which show up once; about a tenth is in the top ten. The specimen was peripheral blood. The source of these receptors is a woman in her 70s with COVID-19, enrolled during active disease. Both conserved end residues are part of each CDR3. D genes are given only for firm matches. The size of a clone is reported for some rows only, either as once, few or many, or as a class for expanded clones.

V	D	J	size	CDR3	DNA
TRBV3-1/TRBV3-2	TRBD1	TRBJ1-1	-	CASSRDRGRGVTEAFF	TGTGCCAGCAGCCGAGACAGGGGGCGCGGGGTCACTGAAGCTTTCTTT
TRBV6-1	TRBD1	TRBJ2-7	once	CASSAGQGRATYEQYF	TGTGCCAGCAGTGCAGGACAGGGAAGGGCAACCTACGAGCAGTACTTC
TRBV7-2	-	TRBJ1-2	-	CASSFNSYGYTF	TGTGCCAGCAGCTTTAACAGCTATGGCTACACCTTC
TRBV6-6	TRBD1	TRBJ1-4	few	CASRGQGQGEKLFF	TGTGCCAGCAGGGGACAGGGCCAGGGTGAAAAACTGTTTTTT
TRBV5-4	-	TRBJ1-1	-	CASSSATLNTEAFF	TGTGCCAGCAGCTCAGCGACTCTGAACACTGAAGCTTTCTTT
TRBV30	-	TRBJ1-1	-	CAWRSGPLGAPAFF	TGTGCCTGGAGATCCGGACCTTTGGGGGCACCAGCTTTCTTT
TRBV7-9	TRBD1	TRBJ1-2	-	CASSRDRTGGYTF	TGTGCCAGCAGTAGGGACAGGACGGGAGGCTACACCTTC
TRBV27	TRBD1	TRBJ1-5	-	CASSALDRGNQPQHF	TGTGCCAGCAGTGCCCTTGACAGGGGCAATCAGCCCCAGCATTTT
TRBV2	TRBD2	TRBJ2-3	-	CASRPKSGVSTDTQYF	TGTGCCAGCAGACCCAAGAGCGGGGTAAGCACAGATACGCAGTATTTT
TRBV11-3	TRBD1	TRBJ2-7	-	CASSRDRAAEQYF	TGTGCCAGCAGCCGGGACAGGGCGGCCGAGCAGTACTTC
TRBV19	-	TRBJ1-5	-	CASSIGVGEPDQPQHF	TGTGCCAGTAGTATCGGAGTGGGAGAACCGGATCAGCCCCAGCATTTT
TRBV6-1	TRBD2	TRBJ2-3	once	CASSESLAGGTDTQYF	TGTGCCAGCAGTGAATCCCTAGCGGGGGGGACAGATACGCAGTATTTT
TRBV9	-	TRBJ2-6	-	CASSSKLFSGANVLTF	TGTGCCAGCAGTAGTAAATTATTCTCTGGGGCCAACGTCCTGACTTTC
TRBV21-1	-	TRBJ1-5	once	CASSKGQGGSNQPQHF	TGTGCCAGCAGCAAAGGACAGGGGGGATCCAATCAGCCCCAGCATTTT
TRBV2	-	TRBJ2-7	-	CASSGQLYEQYF	TGTGCCAGCAGTGGACAGCTCTACGAGCAGTACTTC
TRBV3-1/TRBV3-2	-	TRBJ2-5	-	CASSQPRQETQYF	TGTGCCAGCAGCCAACCGAGACAAGAGACCCAGTACTTC
TRBV5-4	TRBD2	TRBJ2-6	-	CASSVSGTGDSGANVLTF	TGTGCCAGCAGCGTAAGCGGGACTGGGGACTCTGGGGCCAACGTCCTGACTTTC
TRBV5-1	-	TRBJ2-3	few	CASSLDRASTDTQYF	TGCGCCAGCAGCCTGGACCGAGCTAGCACAGATACGCAGTATTTT
TRBV5-1	-	TRBJ1-1	-	CASSLEGRSTEAFF	TGCGCCAGCAGCTTGGAGGGGCGCAGCACTGAAGCTTTCTTT
TRBV7-9	-	TRBJ2-7	once	CASSLGAREQYF	TGTGCCAGCAGCTTAGGGGCAAGGGAGCAGTACTTC